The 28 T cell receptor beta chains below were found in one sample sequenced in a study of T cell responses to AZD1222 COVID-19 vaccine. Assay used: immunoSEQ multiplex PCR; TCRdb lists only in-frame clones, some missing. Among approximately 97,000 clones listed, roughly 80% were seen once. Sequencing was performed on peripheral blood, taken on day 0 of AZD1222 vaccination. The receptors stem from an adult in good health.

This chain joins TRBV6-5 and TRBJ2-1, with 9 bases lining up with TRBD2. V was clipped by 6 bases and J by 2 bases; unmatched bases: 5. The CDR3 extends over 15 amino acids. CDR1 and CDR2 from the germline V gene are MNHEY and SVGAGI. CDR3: CASRMTSGTYNEQFF. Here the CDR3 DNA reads TGTGCCAGCAGGATGACTAGCGGAACCTACAATGAGCAGTTCTTC.

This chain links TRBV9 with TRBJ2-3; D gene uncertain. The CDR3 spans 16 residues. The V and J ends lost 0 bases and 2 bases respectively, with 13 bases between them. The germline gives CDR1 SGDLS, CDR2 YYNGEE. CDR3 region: CASSVGLGGNTDTQYF. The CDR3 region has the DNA TGTGCCAGCAGCGTAGGTCTTGGTGGGAACACAGATACGCAGTATTTT.

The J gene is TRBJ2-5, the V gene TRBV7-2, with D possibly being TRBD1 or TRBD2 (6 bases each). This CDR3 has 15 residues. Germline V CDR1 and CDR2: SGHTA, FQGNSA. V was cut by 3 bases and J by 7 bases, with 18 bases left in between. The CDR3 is CASSLVSGGDMTQYF. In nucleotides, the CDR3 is TGTGCCAGCAGCTTGGTCAGCGGAGGGGACATGACCCAGTACTTC.

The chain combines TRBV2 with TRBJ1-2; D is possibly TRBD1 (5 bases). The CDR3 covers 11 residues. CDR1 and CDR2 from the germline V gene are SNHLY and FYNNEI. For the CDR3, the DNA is TGTGTGACTTGGGGGGTCTATGGCTACACCTTC. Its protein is CVTWGVYGYTF.

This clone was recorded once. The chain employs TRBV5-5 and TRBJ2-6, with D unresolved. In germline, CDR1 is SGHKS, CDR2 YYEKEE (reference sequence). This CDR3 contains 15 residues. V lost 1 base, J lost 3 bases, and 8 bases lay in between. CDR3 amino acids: CASSLMSNGANVLTF. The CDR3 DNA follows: TGTGCCAGCAGCTTGATGTCCAATGGGGCCAACGTCCTGACTTTC.

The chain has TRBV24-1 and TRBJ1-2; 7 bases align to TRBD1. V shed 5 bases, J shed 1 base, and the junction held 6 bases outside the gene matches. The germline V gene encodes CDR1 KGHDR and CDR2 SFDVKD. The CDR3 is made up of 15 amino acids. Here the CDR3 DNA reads TGTGCCACCAGTGGGGGGGACAGCTTTAACTATGGCTACACCTTC. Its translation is CATSGGDSFNYGYTF.

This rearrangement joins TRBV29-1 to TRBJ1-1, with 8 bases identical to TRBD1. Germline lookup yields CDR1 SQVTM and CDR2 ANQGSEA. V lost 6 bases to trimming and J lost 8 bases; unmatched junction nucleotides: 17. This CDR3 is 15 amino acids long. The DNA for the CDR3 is TGCAGCGTAACCGGGACAGGTACCGTGATACGCGAAGCTTTCTTT. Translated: CSVTGTGTVIREAFF.

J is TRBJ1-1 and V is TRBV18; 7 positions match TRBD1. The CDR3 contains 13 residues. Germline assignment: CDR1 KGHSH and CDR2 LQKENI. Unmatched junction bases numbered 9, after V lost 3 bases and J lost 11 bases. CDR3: CASSPADRWEAFF. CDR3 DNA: TGTGCCAGCTCACCGGCGGACAGGTGGGAGGCTTTCTTT.

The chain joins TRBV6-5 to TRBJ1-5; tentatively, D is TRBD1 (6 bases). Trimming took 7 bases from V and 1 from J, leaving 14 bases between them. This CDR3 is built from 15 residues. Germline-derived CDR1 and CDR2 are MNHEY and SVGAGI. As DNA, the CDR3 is TGTGCCAGCACCCCGGGGGGGGCCAGCAATCAGCCCCAGCATTTT. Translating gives CASTPGGASNQPQHF.

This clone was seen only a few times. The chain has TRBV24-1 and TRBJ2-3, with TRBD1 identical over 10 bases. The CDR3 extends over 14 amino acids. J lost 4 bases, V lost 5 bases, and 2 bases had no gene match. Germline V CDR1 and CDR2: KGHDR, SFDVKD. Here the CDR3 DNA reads TGTGCCACCAGTGTTGGACAGGGGGCAGATACGCAGTATTTT. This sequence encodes CATSVGQGADTQYF.

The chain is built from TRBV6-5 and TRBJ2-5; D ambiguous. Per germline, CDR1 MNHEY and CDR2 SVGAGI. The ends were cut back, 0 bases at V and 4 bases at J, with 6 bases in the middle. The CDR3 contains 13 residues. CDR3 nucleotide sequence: TGTGCCAGCAGTTACTCGAACCGAGAGACCCAGTACTTC. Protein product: CASSYSNRETQYF.

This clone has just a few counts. CDR3 loop: CASSSGLENSPLHF. The CDR3 nucleotides are TGTGCCAGTAGTAGCGGGCTTGAAAATTCACCCCTCCACTTT. This rearrangement joins TRBV19 to TRBJ1-6, with D hard to call. This CDR3 is 14 amino acids long. V gave up 4 bases and J gave up 7 bases, with 11 bases separating them. Germline-derived CDR1 and CDR2 are LNHDA and SQIVND (reference sequence).

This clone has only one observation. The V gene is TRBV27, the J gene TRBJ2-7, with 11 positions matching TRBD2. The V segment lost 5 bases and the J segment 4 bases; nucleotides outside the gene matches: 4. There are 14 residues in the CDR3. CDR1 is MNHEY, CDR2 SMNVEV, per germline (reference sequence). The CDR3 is CASSPGTSGYEQYF. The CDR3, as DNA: TGTGCCAGCAGTCCGGGGACTAGCGGATACGAGCAGTACTTC.

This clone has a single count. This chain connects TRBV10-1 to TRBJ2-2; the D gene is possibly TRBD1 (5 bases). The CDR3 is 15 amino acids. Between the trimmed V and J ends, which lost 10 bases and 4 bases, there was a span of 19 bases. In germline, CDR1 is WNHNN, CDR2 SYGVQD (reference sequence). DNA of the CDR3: TGCGCCACCTCTGAAGGCCAAAGGGGCACCGGGGAGCTGTTTTTT. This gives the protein CATSEGQRGTGELFF.

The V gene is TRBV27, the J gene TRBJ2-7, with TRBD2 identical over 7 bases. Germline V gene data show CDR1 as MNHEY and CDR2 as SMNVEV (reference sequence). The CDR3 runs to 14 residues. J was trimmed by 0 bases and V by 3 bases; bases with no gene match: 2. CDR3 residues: CASSFQRDSYEQYF. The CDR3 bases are TGTGCCAGCAGTTTCCAGCGGGACTCCTACGAGCAGTACTTC.

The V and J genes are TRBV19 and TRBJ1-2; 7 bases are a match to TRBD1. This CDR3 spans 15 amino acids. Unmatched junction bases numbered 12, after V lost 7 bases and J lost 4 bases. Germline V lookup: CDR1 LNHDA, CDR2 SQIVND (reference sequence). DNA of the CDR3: TGTGCCAGTAACTCCCGGGACAGAGGCTTCTATGGCTACACCTTC. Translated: CASNSRDRGFYGYTF.

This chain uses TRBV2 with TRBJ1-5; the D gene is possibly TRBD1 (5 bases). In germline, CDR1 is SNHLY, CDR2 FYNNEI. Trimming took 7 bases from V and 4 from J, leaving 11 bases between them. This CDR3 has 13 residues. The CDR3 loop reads CASMGGVNQPQHF. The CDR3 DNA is TGTGCCAGCATGGGGGGGGTTAATCAGCCCCAGCATTTT.

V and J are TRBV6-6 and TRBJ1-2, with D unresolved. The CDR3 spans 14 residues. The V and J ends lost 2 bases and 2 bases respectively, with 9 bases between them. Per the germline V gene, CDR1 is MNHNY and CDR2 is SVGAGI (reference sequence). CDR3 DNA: TGTGCCAGCAGTTACAGTACCGCAAACTATGGCTACACCTTC. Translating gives CASSYSTANYGYTF.

CDR3 amino acids: CASSGGQEDQPQHF. The CDR3, as DNA: TGTGCCAGCAGCGGGGGACAGGAAGATCAGCCCCAGCATTTT. The V gene is TRBV5-4, the J gene TRBJ1-5, with 8 bases that match TRBD1. CDR1 and CDR2 from the germline V gene are SGHNT and YYREEE (reference sequence). Trimming removed 4 bases from V and 5 bases from J; junction bases left unmatched: 5. The CDR3 extends over 14 amino acids.

The CDR3 DNA reads as TGTGCCAGCAGCTCCGGGACAGATAATTCACCCCTCCACTTT. Translation gives CASSSGTDNSPLHF. The gene calls are TRBV27 and TRBJ1-6, with 7 bases that match TRBD1. Germline CDR1 is MNHEY and CDR2 is SMNVEV (reference sequence). This CDR3 has 14 amino acids. With 6 bases clipped from V and 5 bases from J, the junction kept 4 bases outside the gene matches.

CDR3 sequence: CASSLFRDSEAFF. In DNA form, the CDR3 reads TGTGCCAGCAGTTTATTCCGGGACTCTGAAGCTTTCTTT. The genes are TRBV27 and TRBJ1-1; D might be TRBD1 (5 bases). This CDR3 is 13 amino acids long. Germline V gene data show CDR1 as MNHEY and CDR2 as SMNVEV (reference sequence). Trimming left V 1 base short and J 6 bases short, with 9 bases between.

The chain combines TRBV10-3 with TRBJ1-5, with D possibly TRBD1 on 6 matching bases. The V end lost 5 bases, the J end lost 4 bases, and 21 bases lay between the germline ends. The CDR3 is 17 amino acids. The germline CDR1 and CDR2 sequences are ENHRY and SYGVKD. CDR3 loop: CAISSGDSYSGNQPQHF. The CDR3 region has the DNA TGTGCCATCAGTTCAGGGGACTCGTACTCTGGGAATCAGCCCCAGCATTTT.

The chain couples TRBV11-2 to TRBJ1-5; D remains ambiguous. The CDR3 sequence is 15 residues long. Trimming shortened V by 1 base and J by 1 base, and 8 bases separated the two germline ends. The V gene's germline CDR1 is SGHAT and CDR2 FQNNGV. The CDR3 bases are TGTGCCAGCAGCTTAGCGATAGACAGCAATCAGCCCCAGCATTTT. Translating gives CASSLAIDSNQPQHF.

The CDR3 DNA is TGCAGCGTAGCAGGACTAGCGGGGGGTAAAGGGGCCCAGTACTTC. Translation gives CSVAGLAGGKGAQYF. The chain employs TRBV29-1 and TRBJ2-5, with TRBD2 identical over 14 bases. Germline CDR1 reads SQVTM; CDR2 reads ANQGSEA. The V and J ends lost 6 bases and 9 bases, in that order; junction bases with no gene match: 12. CDR3 length: 15 residues. Complete variable domain (other parts from reference TRBV29-1 and TRBJ2-5): SAVISQKPSRDICQRGTSLTIQCQVDSQVTMMFWYRQQPGQSLTLIATANQGSEATYESGFVIDKFPISRPNLTFSTLTVSNMSPEDSSIYLCSVAGLAGGKGAQYFGPGTRLLVL.

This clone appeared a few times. CDR3 residues: CASSNPQGMRGYTF. The CDR3 DNA sequence: TGTGCCAGTAGTAACCCCCAAGGGATGCGGGGCTACACCTTC. V and J are TRBV19 and TRBJ1-2; no clear D. Trimming took off 4 bases at V and 8 bases at J, with 17 bases between the two ends. The germline V gene has CDR1 LNHDA and CDR2 SQIVND (reference sequence). The CDR3 consists of 14 residues.

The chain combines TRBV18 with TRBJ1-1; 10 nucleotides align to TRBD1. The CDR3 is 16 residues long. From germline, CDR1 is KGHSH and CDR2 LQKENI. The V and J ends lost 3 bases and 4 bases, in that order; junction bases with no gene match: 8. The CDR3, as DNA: TGTGCCAGCTCACCGACGCTAAGACAGGGGGCCACTGAAGCTTTCTTT. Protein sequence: CASSPTLRQGATEAFF.

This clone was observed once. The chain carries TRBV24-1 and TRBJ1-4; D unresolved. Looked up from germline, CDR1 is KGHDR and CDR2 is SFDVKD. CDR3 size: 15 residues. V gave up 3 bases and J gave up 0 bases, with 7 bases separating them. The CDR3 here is CATSDPGTTNEKLFF. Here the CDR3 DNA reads TGTGCCACCAGTGATCCCGGGACAACTAATGAAAAACTGTTTTTT.

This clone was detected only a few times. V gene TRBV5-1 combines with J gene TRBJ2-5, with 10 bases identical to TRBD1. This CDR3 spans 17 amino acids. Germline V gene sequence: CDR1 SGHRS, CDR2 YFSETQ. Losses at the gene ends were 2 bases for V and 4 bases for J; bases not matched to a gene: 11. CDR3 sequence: CASSLSGTGVGGETQYF. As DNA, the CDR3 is TGCGCCAGCAGCTTATCCGGGACAGGGGTCGGAGGAGAGACCCAGTACTTC.